This T cell receptor (beta chain) appears in the sequencing data of a study of radiotherapy plus CTLA-4 blockade in lung cancer. Across the study: Disease control was present in 30% to 40% of patients, and objective responses in approximately 18%.

A few counts support this clone. Its specificity is not known. Study conclusions and caveats: Blood-borne expansion of tumor-derived TCR clones followed radiotherapy plus ipilimumab.

Here immunoSEQ multiplex PCR was the method, and the copy in TCRdb shows in-frame clones only, minus some. The data show around 44,000 clones, approximately 77% seen once. Chemo-refractory metastatic non-small-cell lung cancer patients underwent focal radiation alongside CTLA-4 blockade with ipilimumab. Losses at the gene ends were 4 bases for V and 5 bases for J; bases not matched to a gene: 1. The CDR3 has 11 residues. CDR1 is SQVTM, CDR2 ANQGSEA, per germline. This clonotype was sampled from a human donor with non-small cell lung cancer whose response to radiotherapy plus ipilimumab could not be evaluated. The material was peripheral blood, obtained from a patient treated with radiotherapy plus ipilimumab. The V and J genes are TRBV29-1 and TRBJ2-5; TRBD1 aligns across 7 bases. This CDR3 is CSVGRGETQYF. DNA of the CDR3: TGCAGCGTTGGCAGGGGGGAGACCCAGTACTTC.